These 29 T cell receptor beta chains were sequenced from one sample in a study of shared clonotypes between healthy human individuals. Produced via immunoSEQ multiplex PCR; TCRdb's table is partial and in-frame only. The repertoire holds roughly 1.5 million clones, about 98% seen once, with approximately 0.45% in the top ten. The source material was naive CD4+ T cells sorted from blood. Subset denoted: CD45RA+ positively selected. Source of these receptors: a man in his thirties or forties in good health.

The chain joins TRBV2 to TRBJ1-1; 9 nucleotides agree with TRBD1. With 5 bases clipped from V and 8 bases from J, the junction kept 3 bases outside the gene matches. The CDR3 sequence is 12 residues long. CDR1 is SNHLY and CDR2 is FYNNEI in the germline V gene. The CDR3 coding sequence is TGTGCCAGCAGTACCGACAGGGGGGAAGCTTTCTTT. Translating it yields CASSTDRGEAFF.

The rearrangement uses TRBV19 and TRBJ2-4; D is tentatively TRBD1 or TRBD2 (5 bases each). This CDR3 contains 14 residues. Germline V gene lookup returns CDR1 LNHDA and CDR2 SQIVND (reference sequence). The ends were cut back, 6 bases at V and 4 bases at J, with 13 bases in the middle. In DNA, the CDR3 is TGTGCCAGTAGCATCGGGACGCCGAAAAACATTCAGTACTTC. This codes for CASSIGTPKNIQYF.

The chain is built from TRBV28 and TRBJ2-2; TRBD1 might be the D (5 bases). The CDR3 runs 18 residues. Between the trimmed V and J ends, which lost 3 bases and 1 base, there was a span of 18 bases. Germline CDR1 MDHEN, CDR2 SYDVKM. DNA of the CDR3: TGTGCCAGCAGTTTGAGGAGACAGCCACTCGGGAACACCGGGGAGCTGTTTTTT. This codes for CASSLRRQPLGNTGELFF.

The chain links TRBV4-1 to TRBJ2-1; unclear D gene. The CDR3 spans 15 residues. V was pared by 3 bases and J by 9 bases, with 18 bases between. The germline V gene has CDR1 MGHRA and CDR2 YSYEKL. DNA of the CDR3: TGCGCCAGCAGCCATGATCTGTCCCACTCAGGTGAGCAGTTCTTC. Protein: CASSHDLSHSGEQFF.

The chain employs TRBV18 and TRBJ2-3; D tentatively fits TRBD1 or TRBD2 (5 bases each). Trimming removed 5 bases from V and 2 bases from J, with 8 bases in between. The CDR3 totals 13 residues. Germline V lookup: CDR1 KGHSH, CDR2 LQKENI. DNA of the CDR3: TGTGCCAGCTCAACGGGACCCACAGATACGCAGTATTTT. Encoded protein: CASSTGPTDTQYF. Using reference TRBV18 and TRBJ2-3 for the parts outside the CDR3, the full variable domain is NAGVMQNPRHLVRRRGQEARLRCSPMKGHSHVYWYRQLPEEGLKFMVYLQKENIIDESGMPKERFSAEFPKEGPSILRIQQVVRGDSAAYFCASSTGPTDTQYFGPGTRLTVL.

The J gene is TRBJ2-7, the V gene TRBV11-3; 10 bases map to TRBD2. The CDR3 is 13 amino acids. CDR1 is SGHNT, CDR2 YENEEA, per germline. Trimming cost V 5 bases and J 6 bases; bases outside gene matches: 4. CDR3 DNA sequence: TGTGCCAGCAGCAAGGGACTAGCGAGCGAGCAGTACTTC. This codes for CASSKGLASEQYF.

This CDR3 is CASASQVSYEQYF. The CDR3 bases are TGCGCCAGCGCGTCGCAGGTCTCCTACGAGCAGTACTTC. The chain couples TRBV10-2 to TRBJ2-7; unclear D gene. V dropped 8 bases and J dropped 0 bases, with 11 bases sitting between them. The CDR3 is 13 amino acids. CDR1 is WSHSY, CDR2 SAAADI, per germline.

The rearrangement links TRBV5-1 to TRBJ2-3, with D perhaps TRBD1 (5 bases). In germline, CDR1 is SGHRS, CDR2 YFSETQ. This CDR3 region has 15 residues. V shed 5 bases and J shed 4 bases, with 17 bases lying between them. CDR3 DNA sequence: TGCGCCAGCAGTCTTGCTCCTAGGGGCCCAGATACGCAGTATTTT. Translating gives CASSLAPRGPDTQYF.

The chain has TRBV14 and TRBJ2-7; D gene ambiguous. CDR3 size: 12 residues. Germline V lookup: CDR1 SGHDN, CDR2 FVKESK. Trimming took off 4 bases at V and 5 bases at J, with 9 bases between the two ends. The CDR3 DNA is TGTGCCAGCAGCCCACACGGAAACGAGCAGTACTTC. This encodes CASSPHGNEQYF. Together with reference TRBV14 and TRBJ2-7, the CDR3 gives the full variable domain: EAGVTQFPSHSVIEKGQTVTLRCDPISGHDNLYWYRRVMGKEIKFLLHFVKESKQDESGMPNNRFLAERTGGTYSTLKVQPAELEDSGVYFCASSPHGNEQYFGPGTRLTVT.

V gene TRBV11-2 combines with J gene TRBJ2-2; 11 positions match TRBD2. Losses at the gene ends were 1 base for V and 7 bases for J; bases not matched to a gene: 5. Germline-derived CDR1 and CDR2 are SGHAT and FQNNGV. The CDR3 consists of 16 residues. The DNA of the CDR3 is TGTGCCAGCAGCTTAGTACTAGCGGGAGCCAACGGGGAGCTGTTTTTT. It translates to CASSLVLAGANGELFF.

There are a few counts of this clone. The sample contains more than one DNA sequence encoding this CDR3. The chain links TRBV7-9 to TRBJ2-7, with no clear D. The CDR3 runs 15 residues. CDR1 and CDR2 (germline): SEHNR, FQNEAQ (reference sequence). V lost 1 base and J lost 0, with 10 bases in between. The CDR3 here is CASSLGPISSYEQYF. In nucleotides, the CDR3 is TGTGCCAGCAGCTTAGGACCCATCAGCTCCTACGAGCAGTACTTC.

The chain carries TRBV6-5 and TRBJ1-1; D gene uncertain. Germline CDR1 reads MNHEY; CDR2 reads SVGAGI. Trimming removed 2 bases at V and 1 base at J, with 8 bases between. CDR3 length: 14 residues. CDR3 amino acids: CASSYVFQNTEAFF. CDR3 in DNA: TGTGCCAGCAGTTACGTCTTCCAGAACACTGAAGCTTTCTTT.

This rearrangement joins TRBV10-3 to TRBJ2-5; a weak D match, TRBD2 (6 bases). This CDR3 contains 13 residues. Germline CDR1 is ENHRY and CDR2 is SYGVKD. Trimming took off 4 bases at V and 3 bases at J, with 9 bases between the two ends. CDR3 bases: TGTGCCATCAGTGTTTCGGGGGAAGAGACCCAGTACTTC. Its translation is CAISVSGEETQYF.

The V gene is TRBV18, the J gene TRBJ1-2; D gene ambiguous. CDR3 size: 15 residues. V lost 5 bases, J lost 3 bases, and 16 bases lay in between. Germline-derived CDR1 and CDR2 are KGHSH and LQKENI. CDR3 bases: TGTGCCAGCTCATCGTCAGCCGGACGGGACTATGGCTACACCTTC. It yields the protein CASSSSAGRDYGYTF.

The chain uses TRBV5-1 and TRBJ2-5; D remains ambiguous. There are 14 residues in the CDR3. In germline, CDR1 is SGHRS, CDR2 YFSETQ. The V end was cut by 1 base, the J end by 0 bases, with 7 bases between. The DNA for the CDR3 is TGCGCCAGCAGCTTGTTGGGGTACCAAGAGACCCAGTACTTC. Translated, it gives CASSLLGYQETQYF.

This clone occurred once. V gene TRBV7-9 combines with J gene TRBJ2-1, with 8 bases lining up with TRBD2. The CDR3 is 13 residues long. V was pared by 7 bases and J by 9 bases, with 8 bases of the junction left unmatched. The germline V gene has CDR1 SEHNR and CDR2 FQNEAQ (reference sequence). CDR3 loop: CASTSRAGGEQFF. DNA for the CDR3: TGTGCCAGCACCTCCAGGGCGGGAGGTGAGCAGTTCTTC.

This chain links TRBV18 with TRBJ2-5; D gene uncertain. The V and J ends lost 0 bases and 0 bases respectively, with 8 bases between them. This CDR3 contains 15 residues. In germline, CDR1 is KGHSH, CDR2 LQKENI. CDR3 in DNA: TGTGCCAGCTCACCACCTGCAGCGTACCAAGAGACCCAGTACTTC. Protein product: CASSPPAAYQETQYF.

The CDR3 coding sequence is TGTGCCCCCTCGCCTGATGAGCAGTTCTTC. Its translation: CAPSPDEQFF. The V and J genes are TRBV7-1 and TRBJ2-1; D gene unclear. Being an ORF, TRBV7-1 has a function that is uncertain. The CDR3 is 10 amino acids. Trimming stripped 11 bases from V and 8 bases from J, with 10 bases between.

CDR3 protein: CASSFGFSGANVLTF. For the CDR3, the DNA is TGTGCCAGCAGCTTCGGATTCTCTGGGGCCAACGTCCTGACTTTC. The rearrangement uses TRBV7-9 and TRBJ2-6; D not resolved. The V end lost 3 bases, the J end lost 0 bases, and 6 bases lay between the germline ends. Germline-derived CDR1 and CDR2 are SEHNR and FQNEAQ (reference sequence). This CDR3 contains 15 residues.

J is TRBJ2-3 and V is TRBV9, with D possibly being TRBD2 (6 bases). CDR3 length equals 15 residues. With 4 bases removed from V and 0 bases from J, the gap between germline ends came to 12 bases. In germline, CDR1 is SGDLS, CDR2 YYNGEE. CDR3 sequence (DNA): TGTGCCAGCAGCCTTTCCGGGACTAGCACAGATACGCAGTATTTT. It translates to CASSLSGTSTDTQYF.

The sample holds one count of this clone. Other DNA sequences of this sample code for an identical CDR3. The chain links TRBV30 to TRBJ2-3; D uncertain. V was trimmed by 4 bases and J by 2 bases, leaving 4 bases between them. Per germline, CDR1 GTSNPN and CDR2 SVGIG (reference sequence). The CDR3 spans 11 residues. Written as DNA, the CDR3 is TGTGCCTGGACATCCACAGATACGCAGTATTTT. Its protein product is CAWTSTDTQYF.

The chain couples TRBV9 to TRBJ2-7; D gene ambiguous. This CDR3 contains 14 residues. Germline CDR1 SGDLS, CDR2 YYNGEE. The V end lost 4 bases, the J end lost 0 bases, and 11 bases lay between the germline ends. CDR3 bases: TGTGCCAGCAGCCAGCAGGCCATCTCCTACGAGCAGTACTTC. It is translated as CASSQQAISYEQYF.

V gene TRBV5-5 combines with J gene TRBJ2-7; D might be TRBD2 (5 bases). The CDR3 runs to 13 residues. The ends were cut back, 1 base at V and 5 bases at J, with 10 bases in the middle. In germline, CDR1 is SGHKS, CDR2 YYEKEE (reference sequence). CDR3 DNA sequence: TGTGCCAGCAGCTTGATACTAGTACACGAGCAGTACTTC. This sequence encodes CASSLILVHEQYF.

The chain has TRBV5-6 and TRBJ2-1; 9 nucleotides line up with TRBD2. This CDR3 comprises 15 residues. V was clipped by 4 bases and J by 4 bases; unmatched bases: 6. The germline V gene encodes CDR1 SGHDT and CDR2 YYEEEE. CDR3 coding DNA: TGTGCCAGCAGCCCCGGGACTAGCACTTACAATGAGCAGTTCTTC. Translated, it gives CASSPGTSTYNEQFF.

The J gene is TRBJ2-5, the V gene TRBV27; D remains unclear. The V end was cut by 5 bases, the J end by 2 bases, with 12 bases between. This CDR3 is built from 14 residues. Germline V lookup: CDR1 MNHEY, CDR2 SMNVEV (reference sequence). CDR3 loop: CASSMSRLQETQYF. The CDR3 bases are TGTGCCAGCAGTATGTCGCGGTTACAAGAGACCCAGTACTTC.

This clone was detected once. The chain uses TRBV7-2 and TRBJ2-4; no clear D gene. The CDR3 has 14 residues. The germline CDR1 and CDR2 sequences are SGHTA and FQGNSA. V lost 3 bases to trimming and J lost 6 bases, with 12 bases between them. The CDR3 nucleotides are TGTGCCAGCAGCTTCCAGTTAAGTTTAAACATTCAGTACTTC. The encoded protein is CASSFQLSLNIQYF.

V usage is TRBV4-2 and J usage is TRBJ2-5; the D is unclear. Germline V CDR1 and CDR2: LGHNA, YNFKEQ. This CDR3 contains 14 residues. V dropped 0 bases and J dropped 3 bases, with 8 bases sitting between them. The chain's CDR3 is CASSQDWQEETQYF. CDR3 DNA sequence: TGTGCCAGCAGCCAAGACTGGCAGGAAGAGACCCAGTACTTC.

This clone was observed once. The chain links TRBV5-4 to TRBJ2-3; D unclear. This CDR3 is built from 14 residues. V was trimmed by 4 bases and J by 0 bases, leaving 9 bases between them. Germline CDR1 is SGHNT and CDR2 is YYREEE (reference sequence). CDR3 sequence reads: CASSPLISTDTQYF. DNA of the CDR3: TGTGCCAGCAGCCCCCTAATCAGCACAGATACGCAGTATTTT.

The V gene is TRBV11-2, the J gene TRBJ2-3; 9 nucleotides agree with TRBD2. V dropped 4 bases and J dropped 8; count of bases not matched to a gene: 19. Germline V gives CDR1 SGHAT, CDR2 FQNNGV. CDR3 size: 18 residues. CDR3 residues: CASSSHVGSGSLIGTQYF. As DNA, the CDR3 is TGTGCCAGCAGCTCCCATGTGGGTAGCGGGAGTCTTATCGGTACGCAGTATTTT.